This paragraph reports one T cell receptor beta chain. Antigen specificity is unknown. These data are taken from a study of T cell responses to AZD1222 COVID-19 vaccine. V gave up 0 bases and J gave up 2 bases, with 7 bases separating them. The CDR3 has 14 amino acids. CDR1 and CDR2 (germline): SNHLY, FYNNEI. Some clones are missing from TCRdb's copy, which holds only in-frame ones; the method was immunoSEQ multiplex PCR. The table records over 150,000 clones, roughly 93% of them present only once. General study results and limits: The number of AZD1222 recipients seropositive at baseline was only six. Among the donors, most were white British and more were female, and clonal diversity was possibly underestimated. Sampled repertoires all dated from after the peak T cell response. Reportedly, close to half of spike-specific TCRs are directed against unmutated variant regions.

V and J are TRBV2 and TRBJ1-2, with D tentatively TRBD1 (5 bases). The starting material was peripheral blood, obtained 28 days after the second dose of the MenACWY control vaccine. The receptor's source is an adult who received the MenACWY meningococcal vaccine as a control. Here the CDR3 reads CASSEAAGNYGYTF. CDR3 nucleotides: TGTGCCAGCAGTGAAGCAGCAGGGAACTATGGCTACACCTTC. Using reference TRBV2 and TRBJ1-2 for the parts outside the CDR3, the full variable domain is EPEVTQTPSHQVTQMGQEVILRCVPISNHLYFYWYRQILGQKVEFLVSFYNNEISEKSEIFDDQFSVERPDGSNFTLKIRSTKLEDSAMYFCASSEAAGNYGYTFGSGTRLTVV.